The clone carrying this T cell receptor beta chain has at least ten counts. In making diagnoses, clinical symptoms, serum thyroxine and TRAb, thyroid ultrasound and orbital computed tomography were all used. PBMCs were derived from around 10 ml fresh peripheral blood. This sample was included in a study of T cells in Graves' hyperthyroidism and ophthalmopathy. Overall study context: At the time of initial diagnosis and before any treatment, peripheral blood was collected.

Authors of the study amplified TCR beta CDR3 regions from RNA transcripts. HTBI primers were employed in a first-round RT-PCR of the TCR CDR3. One entry per CDR3 protein results from TCRdb running MiXCR on the multiplex PCR reads. The data show hundreds of thousands of distinct CDR3 sequences, roughly an eighth seen once. The CDR3 contains 16 residues. CDR1 DFQATT and CDR2 SNEGSKA come from the germline V gene (reference sequence). V was pared by 6 bases and J by 0 bases, with 17 bases between. V and J are TRBV20-1 and TRBJ1-4; D possibly corresponds to TRBD1 (5 bases). The sequencing input was blood. The sequence was collected from a woman aged 18-29 years with Graves' hyperthyroidism. The CDR3 protein is CSAQVTGGTTNEKLFF. The CDR3 DNA is TGCAGTGCCCAGGTCACTGGGGGAACAACTAATGAAAAACTGTTTTTT.